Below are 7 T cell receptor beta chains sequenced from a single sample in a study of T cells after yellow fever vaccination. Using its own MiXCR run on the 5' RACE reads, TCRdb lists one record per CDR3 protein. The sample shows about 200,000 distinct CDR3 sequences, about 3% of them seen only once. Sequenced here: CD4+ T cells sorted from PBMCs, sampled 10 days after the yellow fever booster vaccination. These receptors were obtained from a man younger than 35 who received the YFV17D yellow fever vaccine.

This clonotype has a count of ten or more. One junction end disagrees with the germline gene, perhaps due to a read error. In DNA form, the CDR3 reads TGTGCCACCAATGATCCCCGACGGAACACCGGGGAGCTGTTTTTT. Protein sequence: CATNDPRRNTGELFF. The chain has TRBV24-1 and TRBJ2-2; no clear D. CDR1 and CDR2 from the germline V gene are KGHDR and SFDVKD. This CDR3 has 15 residues.

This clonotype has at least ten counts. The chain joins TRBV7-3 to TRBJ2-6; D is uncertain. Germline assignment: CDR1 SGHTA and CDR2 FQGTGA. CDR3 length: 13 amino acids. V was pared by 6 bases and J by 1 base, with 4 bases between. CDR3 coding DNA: TGTGCCAGCAGGCCTTCTGGGGCCAACGTCCTGACTTTC. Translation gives CASRPSGANVLTF.

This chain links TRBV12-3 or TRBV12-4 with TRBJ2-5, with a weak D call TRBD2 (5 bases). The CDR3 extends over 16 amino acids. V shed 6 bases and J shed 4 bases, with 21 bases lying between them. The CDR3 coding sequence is TGTGCCAGCAGCCCCACGATAGCGTTTAGCGTAGAGACCCAGTACTTC. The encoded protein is CASSPTIAFSVETQYF.

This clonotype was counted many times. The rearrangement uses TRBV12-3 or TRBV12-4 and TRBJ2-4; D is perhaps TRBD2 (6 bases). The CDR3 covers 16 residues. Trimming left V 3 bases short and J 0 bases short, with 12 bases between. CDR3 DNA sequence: TGTGCCAGCAGTTTGCGAGGACTACTAGCCAAAAACATTCAGTACTTC. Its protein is CASSLRGLLAKNIQYF.

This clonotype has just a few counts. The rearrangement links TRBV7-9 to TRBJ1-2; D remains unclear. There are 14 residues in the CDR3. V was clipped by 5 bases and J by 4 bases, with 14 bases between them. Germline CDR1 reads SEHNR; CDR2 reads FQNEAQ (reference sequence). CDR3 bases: TGTGCCAGCAGCCCCGGGTCCGGGCTCTATGGCTACACCTTC. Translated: CASSPGSGLYGYTF.

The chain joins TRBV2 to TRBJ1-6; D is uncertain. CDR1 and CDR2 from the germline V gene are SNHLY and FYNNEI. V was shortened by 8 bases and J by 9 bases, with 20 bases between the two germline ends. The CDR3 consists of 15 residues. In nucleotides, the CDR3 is TGTGCCAGCGGTGGGGAGGGAAGGTTGAGTTCACCCCTCCACTTT. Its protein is CASGGEGRLSSPLHF.

CDR3 coding DNA: TGTGCCATAAAGACTAGCGGGGGAGAAAACTACGAGCAGTACTTC. Translating gives CAIKTSGGENYEQYF. The chain recombines TRBV6-1 with TRBJ2-7; 12 positions agree with TRBD2. CDR3 length: 15 amino acids. Germline CDR1 and CDR2: MNHNS and SASEGT. The junction had 10 bases not matched to a gene; V was cut back by 10 bases and J by 3 bases.